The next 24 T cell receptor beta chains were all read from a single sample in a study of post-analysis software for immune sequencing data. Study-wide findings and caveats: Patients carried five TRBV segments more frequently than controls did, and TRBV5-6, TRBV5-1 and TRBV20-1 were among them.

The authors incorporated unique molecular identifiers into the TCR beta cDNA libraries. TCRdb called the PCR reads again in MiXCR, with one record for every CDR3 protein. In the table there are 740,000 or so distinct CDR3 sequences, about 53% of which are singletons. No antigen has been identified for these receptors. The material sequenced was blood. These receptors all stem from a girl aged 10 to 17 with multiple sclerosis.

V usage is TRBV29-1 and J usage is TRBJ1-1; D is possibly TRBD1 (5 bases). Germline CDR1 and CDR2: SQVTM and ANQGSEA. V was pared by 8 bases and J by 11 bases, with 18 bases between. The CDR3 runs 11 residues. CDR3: CSSIRGEWAFF. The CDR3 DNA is TGCAGCTCGATACGGGGCGAATGGGCTTTCTTT.

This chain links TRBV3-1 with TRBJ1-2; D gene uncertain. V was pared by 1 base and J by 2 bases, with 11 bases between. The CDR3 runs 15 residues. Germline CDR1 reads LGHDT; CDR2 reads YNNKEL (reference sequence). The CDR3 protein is CASSQVYRPNYGYTF. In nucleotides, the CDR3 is TGTGCCAGCAGCCAAGTCTATCGGCCAAACTATGGCTACACCTTC.

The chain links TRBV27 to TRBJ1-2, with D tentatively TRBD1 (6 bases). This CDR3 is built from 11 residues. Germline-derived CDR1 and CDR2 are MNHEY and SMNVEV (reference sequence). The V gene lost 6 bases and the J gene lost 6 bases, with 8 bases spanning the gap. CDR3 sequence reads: CASRGGDGYTF. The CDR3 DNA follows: TGTGCCAGCAGAGGGGGGGATGGCTACACCTTC.

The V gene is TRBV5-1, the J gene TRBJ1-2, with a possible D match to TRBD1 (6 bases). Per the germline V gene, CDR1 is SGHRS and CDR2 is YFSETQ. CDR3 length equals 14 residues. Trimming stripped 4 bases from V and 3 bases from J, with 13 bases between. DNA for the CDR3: TGCGCCAGCAGCCCTTGGACAGCCGACTATGGCTACACCTTC. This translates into CASSPWTADYGYTF.

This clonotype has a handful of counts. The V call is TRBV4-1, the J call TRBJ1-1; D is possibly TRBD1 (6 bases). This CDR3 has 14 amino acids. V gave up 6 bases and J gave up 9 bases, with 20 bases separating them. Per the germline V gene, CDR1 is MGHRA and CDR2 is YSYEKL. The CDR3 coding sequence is TGCGCCAGCAGTCCCATCCTCAAGGACAGAAAAGCTTTCTTT. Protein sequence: CASSPILKDRKAFF.

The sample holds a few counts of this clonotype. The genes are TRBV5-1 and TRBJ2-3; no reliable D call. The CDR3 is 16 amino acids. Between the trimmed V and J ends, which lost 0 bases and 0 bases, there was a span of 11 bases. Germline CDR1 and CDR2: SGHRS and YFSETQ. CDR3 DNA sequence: TGCGCCAGCAGCTTGGGAGGCCCTAGGAGCACAGATACGCAGTATTTT. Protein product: CASSLGGPRSTDTQYF.

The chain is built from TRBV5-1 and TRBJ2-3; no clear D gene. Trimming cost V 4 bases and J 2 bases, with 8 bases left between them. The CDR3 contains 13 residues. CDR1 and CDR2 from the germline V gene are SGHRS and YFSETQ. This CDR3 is CASSPMVTDTQYF. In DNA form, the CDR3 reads TGCGCCAGCAGCCCCATGGTCACAGATACGCAGTATTTT.

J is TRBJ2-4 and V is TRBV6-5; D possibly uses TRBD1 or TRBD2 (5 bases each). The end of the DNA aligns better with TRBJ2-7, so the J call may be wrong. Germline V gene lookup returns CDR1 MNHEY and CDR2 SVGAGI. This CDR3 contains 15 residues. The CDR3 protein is CASSFPGTAIYEQYF. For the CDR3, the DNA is TGTGCCAGCAGTTTCCCGGGGACGGCGATCTACGAGCAGTACTTC.

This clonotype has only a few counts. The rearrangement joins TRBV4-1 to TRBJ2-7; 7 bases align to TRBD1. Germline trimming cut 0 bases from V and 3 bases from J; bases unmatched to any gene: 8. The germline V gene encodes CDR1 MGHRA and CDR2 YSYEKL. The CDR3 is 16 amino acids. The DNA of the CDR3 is TGCGCCAGCAGCCAAGACCCTGGGCAGGGGGTCTACGAGCAGTACTTC. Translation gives CASSQDPGQGVYEQYF.

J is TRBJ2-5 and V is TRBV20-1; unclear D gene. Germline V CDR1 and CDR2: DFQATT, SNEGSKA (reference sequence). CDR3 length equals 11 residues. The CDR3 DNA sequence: TGCAGCGCAATTTTCCGAGAGACCCAGTACTTC. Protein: CSAIFRETQYF.

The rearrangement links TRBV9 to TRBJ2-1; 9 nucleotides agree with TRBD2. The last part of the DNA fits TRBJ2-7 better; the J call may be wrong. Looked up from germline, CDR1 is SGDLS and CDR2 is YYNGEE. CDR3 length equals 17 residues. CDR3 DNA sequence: TGTGCCAGCAGCGTGAACCTTCGGACTAGCGTCCCTTCCGAGCAGTACTTC. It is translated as CASSVNLRTSVPSEQYF.

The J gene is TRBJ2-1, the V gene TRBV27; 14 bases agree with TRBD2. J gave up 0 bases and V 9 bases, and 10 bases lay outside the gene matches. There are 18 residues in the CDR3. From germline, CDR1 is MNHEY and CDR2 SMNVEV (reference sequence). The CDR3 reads CASHRTSGRTSSYNEQFF. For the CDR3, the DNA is TGTGCCAGTCACCGGACTAGCGGGAGGACGAGCTCCTACAATGAGCAGTTCTTC.

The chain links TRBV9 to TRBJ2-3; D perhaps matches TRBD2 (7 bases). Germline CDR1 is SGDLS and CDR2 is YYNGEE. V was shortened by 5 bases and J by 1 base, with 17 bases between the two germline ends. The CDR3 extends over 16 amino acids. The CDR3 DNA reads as TGTGCCAGCAGTGGGGGGGCAAGCATCGGCACAGATACGCAGTATTTT. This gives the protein CASSGGASIGTDTQYF.

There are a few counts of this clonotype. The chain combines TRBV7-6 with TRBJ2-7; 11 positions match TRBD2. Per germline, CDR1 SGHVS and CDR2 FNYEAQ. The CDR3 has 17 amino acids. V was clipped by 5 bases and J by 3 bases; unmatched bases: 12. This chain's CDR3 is CASSPETSGVPRYEQYF. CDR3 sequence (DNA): TGTGCCAGCAGCCCAGAGACTAGCGGGGTCCCTCGCTACGAGCAGTACTTC.

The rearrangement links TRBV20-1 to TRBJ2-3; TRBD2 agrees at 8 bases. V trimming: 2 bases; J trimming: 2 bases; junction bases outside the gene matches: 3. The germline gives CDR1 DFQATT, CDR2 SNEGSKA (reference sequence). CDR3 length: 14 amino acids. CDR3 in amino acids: CSARLAGYTDTQYF. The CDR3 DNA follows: TGCAGTGCTAGACTAGCGGGTTACACAGATACGCAGTATTTT.

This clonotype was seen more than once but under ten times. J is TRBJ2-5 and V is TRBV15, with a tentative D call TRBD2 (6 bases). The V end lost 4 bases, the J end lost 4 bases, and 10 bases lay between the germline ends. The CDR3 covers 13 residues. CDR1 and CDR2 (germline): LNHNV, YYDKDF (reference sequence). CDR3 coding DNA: TGTGCCACCAGCAAAGGAGGGAGAGAGACCCAGTACTTC. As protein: CATSKGGRETQYF.

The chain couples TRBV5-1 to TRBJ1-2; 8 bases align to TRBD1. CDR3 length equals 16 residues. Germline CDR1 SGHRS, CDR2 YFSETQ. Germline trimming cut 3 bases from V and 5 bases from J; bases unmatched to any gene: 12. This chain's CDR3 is CASSSLVQGVSYGYTF. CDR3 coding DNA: TGCGCCAGCAGCTCACTCGTACAGGGGGTTTCGTATGGCTACACCTTC.

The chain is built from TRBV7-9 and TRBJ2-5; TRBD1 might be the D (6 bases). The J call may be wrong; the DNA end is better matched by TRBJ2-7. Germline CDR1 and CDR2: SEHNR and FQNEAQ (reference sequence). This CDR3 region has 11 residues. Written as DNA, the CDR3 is TGTGCCAGCAGATACAGGGACGAGCAGTACTTC. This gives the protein CASRYRDEQYF.

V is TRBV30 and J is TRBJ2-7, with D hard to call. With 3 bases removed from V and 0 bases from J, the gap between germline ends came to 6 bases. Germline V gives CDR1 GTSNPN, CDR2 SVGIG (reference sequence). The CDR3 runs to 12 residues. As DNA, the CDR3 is TGTGCCTGGAGGCCAAACTCCTACGAGCAGTACTTC. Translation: CAWRPNSYEQYF.

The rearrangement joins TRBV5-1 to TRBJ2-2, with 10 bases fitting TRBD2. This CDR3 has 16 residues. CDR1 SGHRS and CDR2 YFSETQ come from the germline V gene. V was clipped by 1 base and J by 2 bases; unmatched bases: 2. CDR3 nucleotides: TGCGCCAGCAGCTTGTCACTAGCGGGAAACACCGGGGAGCTGTTTTTT. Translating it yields CASSLSLAGNTGELFF. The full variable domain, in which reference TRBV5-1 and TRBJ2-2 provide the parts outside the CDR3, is KAGVTQTPRYLIKTRGQQVTLSCSPISGHRSVSWYQQTPGQGLQFLFEYFSETQRNKGNFPGRFSGRQFSNSRSEMNVSTLELGDSALYLCASSLSLAGNTGELFFGEGSRLTVL.

The CDR3 nucleotides read TGTGCCATCAGTCCAGGGGAGGGTGGCTACACCTTC. It encodes CAISPGEGGYTF. The rearrangement uses TRBV10-3 and TRBJ1-2; tentative D call: TRBD1 (6 bases). Germline V gene lookup returns CDR1 ENHRY and CDR2 SYGVKD. This CDR3 has 12 residues. V lost 5 bases to trimming and J lost 7 bases, with 11 bases between them.

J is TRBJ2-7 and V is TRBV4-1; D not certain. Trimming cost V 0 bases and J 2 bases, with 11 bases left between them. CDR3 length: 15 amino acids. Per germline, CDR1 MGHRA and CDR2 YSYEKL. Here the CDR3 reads CASSQDSQETYEQYF. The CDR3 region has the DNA TGCGCCAGCAGCCAAGATAGCCAGGAAACCTACGAGCAGTACTTC.

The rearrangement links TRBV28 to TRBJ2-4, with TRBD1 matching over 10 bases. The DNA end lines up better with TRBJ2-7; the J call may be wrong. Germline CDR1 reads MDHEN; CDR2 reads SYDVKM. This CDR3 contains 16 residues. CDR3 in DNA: TGTGCCAGCAGTCCACCAATCCGGGACAGGGGCTACGAGCAGTACTTC. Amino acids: CASSPPIRDRGYEQYF.

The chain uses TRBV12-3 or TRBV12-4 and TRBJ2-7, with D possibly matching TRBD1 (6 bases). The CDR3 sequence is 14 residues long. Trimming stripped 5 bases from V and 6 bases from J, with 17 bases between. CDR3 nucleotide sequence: TGTGCCAGCAGTGGGGGCGGAAGGGGTGGCGAGCAGTACTTC. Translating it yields CASSGGGRGGEQYF.